This TCR beta chain was observed in a study of immune cell composition in non-small cell lung cancer. Assay: immunoSEQ multiplex PCR; the TCRdb copy retains only in-frame clones and omits some. The repertoire has under 6,000 clones, about 80% of them found once; the top ten carry about an eighth. DNA was extracted from unsorted cell suspensions stored frozen. A remark on this clone: The antigen is unknown.

Study-wide findings and caveats: Squamous carcinomas (approximately 75%) more often had tumour-associated clones >0.5% than adenocarcinomas (around 33%).

Unmatched junction bases numbered 10, after V lost 5 bases and J lost 6 bases. Germline V gives CDR1 MNHNS, CDR2 SASEGT. The CDR3 extends over 15 amino acids. Specimen: lung tumor tissue. This TCR derives from a human donor with non-small cell lung cancer. The V and J genes are TRBV6-1 and TRBJ2-1; 7 positions match TRBD2. The CDR3 region is CASSRGRESRNEQFF. The DNA of the CDR3 is TGTGCCAGCAGTCGGGGGAGGGAAAGTCGCAATGAGCAGTTCTTC.